Included here is one TCR beta chain sequence, with context. Its antigen target is currently unknown. Base qualities are not provided; no much larger clone lies one nucleotide away. The sample is drawn from a study of vaccination effects on CD4 cells after COVID-19 (dated by TCRdb to 2021 to 2024). Concerning the study at large: Two doses of either the BNT162b2 or the mRNA-1273 mRNA SARS-CoV-2 vaccine were administered to participants. SARS-CoV-2 spike-specific CD4+ TCR repertoires from before and after mRNA vaccination were compared in COVID-19 convalescent patients and in infection-naive vaccine recipients. A total of nine to ten COVID-19 convalescent patients and several SARS-CoV-2-naive healthy vaccine recipients were included in the full study. The Oncomine TCR Beta short-read assay on an Illumina iSeq 100 was used to sequence cultures from other donors in the study. Study-level results and caveats: The study was limited by a small number of convalescent patients, and early post-infection timepoints were lacking. In healthy vaccine recipients, vaccine-induced clones were almost all SARS-CoV-2 mono-reactive, with only 1 of 255 being cross-reactive with common cold coronaviruses. Marked clonal contraction was observed in both infection-induced and vaccine-induced clones at late post-vaccination timepoints, consistent with waning T cell responses.

In the ViraFEST assay, PBMC were stimulated with viral peptide pools, and antigen-specific CD4+ T cell clonotypes were then identified by expansion using TCR sequencing. After less than 13 days of culture, CD4+ T cells were isolated with the EasySep CD4+ T cell isolation kit. Negative nucleocapsid antibody results before and after vaccination confirmed that the healthy vaccine recipients had no prior SARS-CoV-2 infection. About 2.2 million PBMC per well were cultured in IMDM with about 5% human AB serum, 10 IU/ml IL-2 and gentamicin, plus 10 ug/ml peptides. Half of the culture medium was replaced with fresh IL-2-containing medium on days 3 and 7. Each peptide stimulation condition was cultured in triplicate wells unless otherwise noted. PBMC were separated from whole blood using Ficoll-Paque Plus gradient centrifugation and were then either cryopreserved at -140C or used fresh. Overlapping peptide pools spanned the spike proteins of SARS-CoV-2 and the common cold coronaviruses HCoV-NL63, HCoV-OC43 and HCoV-229E. The QIAamp micro DNA kit was used to extract genomic DNA from the cultured CD4+ T cells.

There are 12 amino acids in the CDR3, from cysteine to phenylalanine inclusive. Just the 36-base CDR3 DNA is kept, in frame starting at base 1. V is cut by 4 bases and J by 2 bases, and the space between the germline ends is 4 bases. CDR1 MNHEY and CDR2 SVGAGI were looked up in the germline V gene. Receptors were amplified or captured by the immunoSEQ multiplex PCR assay. TCR beta CDR3 sequencing was performed on DNA from the cultured, isolated CD4+ T cells. The authors' analysis ran thus. Non-productive TCR sequences were discarded, and reads were trimmed to the CDR3 region, with only CDR3s of 7 or more amino acids retained. Antigen-specific clonotypes were identified using the MANAFEST web app by comparison of expansion in peptide wells against reference cultures. To be called positive, a clone needed expansion at FDR<0.05 compared with the reference and with all other wells, an odds ratio greater than 5, and a frequency greater than 0.1% in two replicate wells. Cross-reactive clonotypes were defined as significantly expanded in SARS-CoV-2 spike wells and in at least one common cold coronavirus spike condition. Using the stringdist R package, CDR3 similarity was measured by Levenshtein distance, and unrooted trees were constructed with ape in R 3.6.1. TCRdb took over this immuneACCESS table, retaining in-frame rearrangements with V and J assigned. Such tables are incomplete; in checked studies, under half of the missing clones stem from an unresolved V gene, and the remainder is unexplained. V, J and clone size were drawn from that table, and D and trimming were deduced from the DNA. This sample gives under 65,000 clones in total; roughly 80% of them show up just once. Around 2.4% of the sample is in the top ten clones.

This receptor was obtained from a human donor who received a COVID-19 vaccine. The material sequenced was CD4+ T cells from PBMCs cultured with HCoV-229E spike peptides, taken before COVID-19 vaccination. What this sample's cell subset or site label stands for: HCoV-229E spike overlapping peptide pool stimulation. The chain links TRBV6-5 with TRBJ2-3; a confident D gene designation cannot be given. The CDR3 here reads CASSSNTDTQYF. Read as DNA, the sequence is TGTGCCAGCAGTTCTAACACAGATACGCAGTATTTT.